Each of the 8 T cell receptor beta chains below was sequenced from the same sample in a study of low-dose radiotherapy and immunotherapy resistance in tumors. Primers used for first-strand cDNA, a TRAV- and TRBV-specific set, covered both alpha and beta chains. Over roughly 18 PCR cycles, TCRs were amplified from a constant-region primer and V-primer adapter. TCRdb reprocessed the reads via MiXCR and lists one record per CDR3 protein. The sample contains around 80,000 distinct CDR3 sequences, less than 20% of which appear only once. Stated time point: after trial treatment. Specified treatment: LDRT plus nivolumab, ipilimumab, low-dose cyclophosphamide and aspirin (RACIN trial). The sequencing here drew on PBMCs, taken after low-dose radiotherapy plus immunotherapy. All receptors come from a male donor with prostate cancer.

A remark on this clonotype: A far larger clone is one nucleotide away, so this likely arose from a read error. In nucleotides, the CDR3 is TGTGCCAGCAGTGAATCGCTGGGTGAGCAGTACTTC. It yields the protein CASSESLGEQYF. The genes are TRBV2 and TRBJ2-5; no reliable D call. The CDR3 is 12 residues long. Germline CDR1 is SNHLY and CDR2 is FYNNEI. Between the trimmed V and J ends, which lost 2 bases and 11 bases, there was a span of 12 bases.

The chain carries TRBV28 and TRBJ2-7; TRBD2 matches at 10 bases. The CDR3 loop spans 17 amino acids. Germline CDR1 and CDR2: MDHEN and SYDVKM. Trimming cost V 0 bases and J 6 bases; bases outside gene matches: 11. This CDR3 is CASSLWTGLAGVGEQYF. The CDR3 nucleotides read TGTGCCAGCAGTTTATGGACCGGGCTAGCGGGAGTAGGCGAGCAGTACTTC.

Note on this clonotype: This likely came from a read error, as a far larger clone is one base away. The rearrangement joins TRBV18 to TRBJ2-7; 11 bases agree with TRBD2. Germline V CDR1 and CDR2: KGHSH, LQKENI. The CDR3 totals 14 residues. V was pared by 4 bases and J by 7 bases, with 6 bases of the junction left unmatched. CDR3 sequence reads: CASSQLAGDNEQYF. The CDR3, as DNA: TGTGCCAGCTCACAACTAGCGGGAGACAATGAGCAGTACTTC.

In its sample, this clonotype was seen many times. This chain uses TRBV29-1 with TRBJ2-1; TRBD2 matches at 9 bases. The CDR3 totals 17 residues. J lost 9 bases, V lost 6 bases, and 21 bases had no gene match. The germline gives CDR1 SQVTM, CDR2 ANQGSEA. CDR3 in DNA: TGCAGCGTCGCCTCCTTGAGTAGCGGGAGAAGGTCAGGTGAGCAGTTCTTC. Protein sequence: CSVASLSSGRRSGEQFF.

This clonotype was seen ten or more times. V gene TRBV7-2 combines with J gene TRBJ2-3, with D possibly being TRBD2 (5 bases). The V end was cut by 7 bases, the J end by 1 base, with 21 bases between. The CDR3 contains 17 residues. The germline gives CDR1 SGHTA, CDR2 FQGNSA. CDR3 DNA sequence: TGTGCCAGCACCCACGGCGGGTTGCGTTTCGGCACAGATACGCAGTATTTT. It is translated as CASTHGGLRFGTDTQYF.

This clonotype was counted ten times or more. CDR3 in amino acids: CASSLTRNTIYF. As DNA, the CDR3 is TGTGCCAGCAGTTTAACCCGAAACACCATATATTTT. V usage is TRBV28 and J usage is TRBJ1-3; D remains unclear. V lost 2 bases and J lost 5, with 4 bases in between. Looked up from germline, CDR1 is MDHEN and CDR2 is SYDVKM. The CDR3 length is 12 residues.

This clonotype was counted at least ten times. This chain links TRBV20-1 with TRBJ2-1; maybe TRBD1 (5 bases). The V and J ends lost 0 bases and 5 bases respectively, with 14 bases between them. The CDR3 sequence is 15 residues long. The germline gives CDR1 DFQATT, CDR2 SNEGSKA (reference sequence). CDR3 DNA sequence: TGCAGTGCTAGAGATGGGGCTCGCCCAGACAATGAGCAGTTCTTC. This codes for CSARDGARPDNEQFF.

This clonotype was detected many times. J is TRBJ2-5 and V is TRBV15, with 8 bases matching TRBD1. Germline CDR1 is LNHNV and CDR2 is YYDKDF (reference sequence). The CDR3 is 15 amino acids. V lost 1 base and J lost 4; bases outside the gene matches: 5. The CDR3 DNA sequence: TGTGCCACCAGCAGAGGACAGGGGCTACTAGAGACCCAGTACTTC. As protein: CATSRGQGLLETQYF.